This note documents a single T cell receptor beta chain sequence. The antigen is unknown. TCRdb reanalysed the multiplex PCR reads using MiXCR and keeps one entry per CDR3 protein. The sample has more than 85,000 distinct CDR3 sequences; around 21% are singletons. The data stem from a study of breast tumors, draining lymph nodes, adjacent tissues. Breast cancer patients provided tissue from their axillary draining lymph nodes. Study-level findings and limits: Most tumor T cells seemingly derive from lymph node, then expand in tumor.

Material for sequencing was axillary lymph node tissue. The origin of this receptor is a female donor with breast cancer. Some clones in this sample may be carry-over from other donors' samples.

The CDR3 sequence: CASSPSGSGANVLTF. The CDR3 region has the DNA TGTGCCAGCAGCCCGTCAGGCTCTGGGGCCAACGTCCTGACTTTC. The gene calls are TRBV6-1 and TRBJ2-6; D is ambiguous. Trimming shortened V by 6 bases and J by 0 bases, and 9 bases separated the two germline ends. The CDR3 sequence is 15 residues long. Germline V lookup: CDR1 MNHNS, CDR2 SASEGT.